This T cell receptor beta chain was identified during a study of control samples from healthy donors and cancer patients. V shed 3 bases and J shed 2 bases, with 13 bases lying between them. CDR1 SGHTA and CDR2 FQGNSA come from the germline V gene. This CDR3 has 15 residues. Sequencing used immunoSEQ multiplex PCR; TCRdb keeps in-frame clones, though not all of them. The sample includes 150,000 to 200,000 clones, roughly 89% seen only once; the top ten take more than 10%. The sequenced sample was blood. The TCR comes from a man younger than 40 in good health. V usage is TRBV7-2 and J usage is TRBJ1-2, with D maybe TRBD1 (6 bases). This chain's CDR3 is CASSFPEGGNYGYTF. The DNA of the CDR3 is TGTGCCAGCAGCTTCCCGGAGGGGGGAAACTATGGCTACACCTTC.